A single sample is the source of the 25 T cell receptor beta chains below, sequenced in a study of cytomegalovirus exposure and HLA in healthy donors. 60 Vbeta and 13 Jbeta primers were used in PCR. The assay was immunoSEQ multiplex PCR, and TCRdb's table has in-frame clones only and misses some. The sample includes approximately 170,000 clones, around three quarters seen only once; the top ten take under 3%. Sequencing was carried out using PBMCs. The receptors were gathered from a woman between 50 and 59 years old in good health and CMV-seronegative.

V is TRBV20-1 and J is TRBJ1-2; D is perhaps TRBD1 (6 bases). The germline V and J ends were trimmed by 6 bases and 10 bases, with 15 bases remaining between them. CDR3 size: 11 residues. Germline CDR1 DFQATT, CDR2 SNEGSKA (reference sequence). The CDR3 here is CSASQGLNYTF. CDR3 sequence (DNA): TGCAGTGCGTCTCAGGGGTTGAACTACACCTTC.

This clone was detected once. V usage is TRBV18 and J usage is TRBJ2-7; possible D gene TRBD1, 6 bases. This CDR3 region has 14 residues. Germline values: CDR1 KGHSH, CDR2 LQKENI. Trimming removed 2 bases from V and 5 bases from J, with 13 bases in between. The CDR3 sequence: CASSPIGQGHEQYF. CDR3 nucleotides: TGTGCCAGCTCACCAATTGGGCAGGGGCACGAGCAGTACTTC.

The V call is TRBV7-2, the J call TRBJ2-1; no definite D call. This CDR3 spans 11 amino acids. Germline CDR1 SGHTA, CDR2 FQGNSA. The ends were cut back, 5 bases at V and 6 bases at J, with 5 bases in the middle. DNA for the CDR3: TGTGCCAGCAGCCCCGGCAATGAGCAGTTCTTC. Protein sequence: CASSPGNEQFF.

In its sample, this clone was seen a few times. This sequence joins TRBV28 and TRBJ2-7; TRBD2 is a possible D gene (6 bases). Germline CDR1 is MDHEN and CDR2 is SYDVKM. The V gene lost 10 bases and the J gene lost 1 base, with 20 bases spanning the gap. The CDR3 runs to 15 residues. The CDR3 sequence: CATQTPRGLSYEQYF. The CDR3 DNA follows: TGTGCCACCCAGACCCCCCGGGGACTGTCCTACGAGCAGTACTTC.

CDR3 nucleotide sequence: TGTGCCAGCAGCCTGGGTAGGCAGGACTACGAGCAGTACTTC. This gives the protein CASSLGRQDYEQYF. The chain joins TRBV7-2 to TRBJ2-7; D remains unclear. The CDR3 length is 14 residues. V was pared by 5 bases and J by 3 bases, with 14 bases between. CDR1 and CDR2 (germline): SGHTA, FQGNSA. Drawing the rest from reference TRBV7-2 and TRBJ2-7, the complete variable domain is GAGVSQSPSNKVTEKGKDVELRCDPISGHTALYWYRQSLGQGLEFLIYFQGNSAPDKSGLPSDRFSAERTGGSVSTLTIQRTQQEDSAVYLCASSLGRQDYEQYFGPGTRLTVT.

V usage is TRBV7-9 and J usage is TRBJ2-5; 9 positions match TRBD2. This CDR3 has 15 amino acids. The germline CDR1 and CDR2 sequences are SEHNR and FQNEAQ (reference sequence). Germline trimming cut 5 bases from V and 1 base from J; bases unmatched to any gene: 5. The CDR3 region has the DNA TGTGCCAGCAGCGACCTAGCGGGGATCCAAGAGACCCAGTACTTC. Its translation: CASSDLAGIQETQYF. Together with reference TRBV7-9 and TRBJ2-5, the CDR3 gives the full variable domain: DTGVSQNPRHKITKRGQNVTFRCDPISEHNRLYWYRQTLGQGPEFLTYFQNEAQLEKSRLLSDRFSAERPKGSFSTLEIQRTEQGDSAMYLCASSDLAGIQETQYFGPGTRLLVL.

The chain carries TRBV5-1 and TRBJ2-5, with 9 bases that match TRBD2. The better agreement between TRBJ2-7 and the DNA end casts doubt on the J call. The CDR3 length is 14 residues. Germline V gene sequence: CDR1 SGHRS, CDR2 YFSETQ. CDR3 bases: TGCGCCAGCAGCTTTACCGGGACTAGCCACGAGCAGTACTTC. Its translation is CASSFTGTSHEQYF.

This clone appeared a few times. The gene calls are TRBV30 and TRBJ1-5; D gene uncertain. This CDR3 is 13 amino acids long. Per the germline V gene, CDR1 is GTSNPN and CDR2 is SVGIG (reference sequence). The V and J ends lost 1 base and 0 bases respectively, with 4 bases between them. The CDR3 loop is CAWSDSSNQPQHF. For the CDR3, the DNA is TGTGCCTGGAGTGACAGTAGCAATCAGCCCCAGCATTTT.

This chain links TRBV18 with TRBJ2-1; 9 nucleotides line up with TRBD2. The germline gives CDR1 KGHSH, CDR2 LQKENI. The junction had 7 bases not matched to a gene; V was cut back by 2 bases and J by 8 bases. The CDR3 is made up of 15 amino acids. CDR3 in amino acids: CASSPLREGLDEQFF. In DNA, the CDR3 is TGTGCCAGCTCACCATTGCGGGAGGGCCTCGATGAGCAGTTCTTC. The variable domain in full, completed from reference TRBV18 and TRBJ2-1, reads NAGVMQNPRHLVRRRGQEARLRCSPMKGHSHVYWYRQLPEEGLKFMVYLQKENIIDESGMPKERFSAEFPKEGPSILRIQQVVRGDSAAYFCASSPLREGLDEQFFGPGTRLTVL.

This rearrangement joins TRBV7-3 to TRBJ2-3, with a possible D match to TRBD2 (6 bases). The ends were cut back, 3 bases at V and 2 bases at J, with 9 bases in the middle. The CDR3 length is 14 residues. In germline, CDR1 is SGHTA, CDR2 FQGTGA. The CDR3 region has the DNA TGTGCCAGCAGCTTGGAGGGAACCACAGATACGCAGTATTTT. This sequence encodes CASSLEGTTDTQYF.

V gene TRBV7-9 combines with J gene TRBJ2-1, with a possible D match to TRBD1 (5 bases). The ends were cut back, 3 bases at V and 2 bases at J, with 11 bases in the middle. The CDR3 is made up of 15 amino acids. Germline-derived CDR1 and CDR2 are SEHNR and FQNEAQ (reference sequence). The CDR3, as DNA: TGTGCCAGCAGCTTTCTGGGGCGCACCTACAATGAGCAGTTCTTC. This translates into CASSFLGRTYNEQFF.

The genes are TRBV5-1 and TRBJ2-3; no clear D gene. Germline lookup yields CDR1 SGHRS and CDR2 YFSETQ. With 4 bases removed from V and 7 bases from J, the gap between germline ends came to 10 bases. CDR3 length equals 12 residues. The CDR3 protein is CASSLGYYTQYF. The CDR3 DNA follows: TGCGCCAGCAGCCTGGGGTACTATACGCAGTATTTT.

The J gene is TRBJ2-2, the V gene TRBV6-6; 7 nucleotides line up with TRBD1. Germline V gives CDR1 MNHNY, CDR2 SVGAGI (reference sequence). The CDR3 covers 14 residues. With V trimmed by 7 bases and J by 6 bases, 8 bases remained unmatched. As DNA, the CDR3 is TGTGCCAGCACCCAGAGGACAGGTTCCGGGGAGCTGTTTTTT. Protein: CASTQRTGSGELFF.

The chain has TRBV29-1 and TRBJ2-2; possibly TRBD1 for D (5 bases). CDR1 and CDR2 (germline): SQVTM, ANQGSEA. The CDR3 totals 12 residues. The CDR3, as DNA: TGCACACGAAGGGGGAACACCGGGGAGCTGTTTTTT. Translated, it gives CTRRGNTGELFF.

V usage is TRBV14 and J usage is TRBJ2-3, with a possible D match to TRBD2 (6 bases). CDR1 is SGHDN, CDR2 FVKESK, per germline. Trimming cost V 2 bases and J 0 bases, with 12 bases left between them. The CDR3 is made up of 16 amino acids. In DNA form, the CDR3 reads TGTGCCAGCAGCCAAAGAGACGGGGGTAGCACAGATACGCAGTATTTT. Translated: CASSQRDGGSTDTQYF.

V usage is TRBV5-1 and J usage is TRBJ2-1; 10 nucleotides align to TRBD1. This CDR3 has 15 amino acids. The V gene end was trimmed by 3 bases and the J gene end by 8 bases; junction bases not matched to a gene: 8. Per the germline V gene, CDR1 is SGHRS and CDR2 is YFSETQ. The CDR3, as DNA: TGCGCCAGCAGCTGGGACGGGACAGGGGTGGATGAGCAGTTCTTC. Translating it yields CASSWDGTGVDEQFF.

CDR3 sequence reads: CAWSAGSGYYEQYF. DNA of the CDR3: TGTGCCTGGAGTGCTGGTAGCGGGTACTACGAGCAGTACTTC. This sequence joins TRBV30 and TRBJ2-7; 7 positions agree with TRBD2. CDR1 and CDR2 (germline): GTSNPN, SVGIG (reference sequence). The CDR3 totals 14 residues. V shed 1 base, J shed 3 bases, and the junction held 6 bases outside the gene matches.

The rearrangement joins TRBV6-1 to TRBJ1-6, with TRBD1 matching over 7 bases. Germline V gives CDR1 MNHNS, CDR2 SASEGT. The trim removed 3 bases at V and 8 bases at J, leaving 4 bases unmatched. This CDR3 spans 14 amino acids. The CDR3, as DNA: TGTGCCAGCAGTGAGACAGGGAAGGATTCACCCCTCCACTTT. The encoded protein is CASSETGKDSPLHF.

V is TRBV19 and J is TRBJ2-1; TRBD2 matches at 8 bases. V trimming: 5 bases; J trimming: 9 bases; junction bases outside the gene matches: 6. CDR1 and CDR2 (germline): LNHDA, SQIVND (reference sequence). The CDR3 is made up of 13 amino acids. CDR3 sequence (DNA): TGTGCCAGTAGTGAAGTAGCGGGGTTTGAGCAGTTCTTC. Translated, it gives CASSEVAGFEQFF.

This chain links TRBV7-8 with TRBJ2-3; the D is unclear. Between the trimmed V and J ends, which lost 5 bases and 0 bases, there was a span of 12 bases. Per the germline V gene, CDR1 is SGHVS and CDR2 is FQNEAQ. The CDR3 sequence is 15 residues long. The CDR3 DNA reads TGTGCCAGCAGCCAATACCTTACTAGCACAGATACGCAGTATTTT. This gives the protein CASSQYLTSTDTQYF.

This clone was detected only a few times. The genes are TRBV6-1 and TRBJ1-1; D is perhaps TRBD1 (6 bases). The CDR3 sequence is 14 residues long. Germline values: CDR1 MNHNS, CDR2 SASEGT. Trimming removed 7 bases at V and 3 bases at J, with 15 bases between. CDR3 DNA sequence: TGTGCCAGCAACCAACAGGGAGGGCACACTGAAGCTTTCTTT. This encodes CASNQQGGHTEAFF.

The CDR3 loop reads CSVPVYSGELFF. As DNA, the CDR3 is TGCAGCGTGCCCGTCTACTCCGGGGAGCTGTTTTTT. The gene calls are TRBV29-1 and TRBJ2-2; D call uncertain. Germline CDR1 and CDR2: SQVTM and ANQGSEA. This CDR3 spans 12 amino acids. The ends were cut back, 6 bases at V and 6 bases at J, with 11 bases in the middle.

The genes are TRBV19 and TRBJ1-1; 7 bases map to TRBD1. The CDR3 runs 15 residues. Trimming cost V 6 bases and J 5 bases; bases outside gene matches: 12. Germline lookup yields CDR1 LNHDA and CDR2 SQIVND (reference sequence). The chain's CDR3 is CASRGDSLGGTEAFF. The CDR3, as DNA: TGTGCCAGTAGGGGGGACAGCCTAGGTGGGACTGAAGCTTTCTTT.

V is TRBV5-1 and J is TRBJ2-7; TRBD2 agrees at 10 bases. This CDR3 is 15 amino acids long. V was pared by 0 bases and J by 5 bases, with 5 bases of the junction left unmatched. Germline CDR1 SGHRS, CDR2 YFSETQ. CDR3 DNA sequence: TGCGCCAGCAGCTTGGCCGGGACTAGCGTCAACGAGCAGTACTTC. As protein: CASSLAGTSVNEQYF.

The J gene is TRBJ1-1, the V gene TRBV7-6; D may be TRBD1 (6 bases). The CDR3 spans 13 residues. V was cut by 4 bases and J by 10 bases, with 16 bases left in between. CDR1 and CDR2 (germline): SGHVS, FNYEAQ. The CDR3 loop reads CASSSGGQATAFF. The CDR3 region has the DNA TGTGCCAGCAGCTCGGGGGGGCAGGCTACAGCTTTCTTT.